This T cell receptor beta chain was recovered during a study of Tregs in tolerant kidney transplant recipients (dated by TCRdb to the late 2010s). Regarding the study in general: The study applied TCRbeta sequencing to find donor-specific regulatory T cells before combined kidney and bone marrow transplantation and then followed those same cells after transplant. General findings and caveats noted by the study authors: Because the PCR primers were changed over time for some patients, nucleotide-level comparison could not be performed across the samples from those patients. In tolerant patients, donor-specific Tregs expanded more than Tregs overall, which suggests antigen-driven rather than nonspecific expansion. Biological reproducibility was not directly addressed, though technical replication error appeared minimal. Expanding Tregs with activated donor B cells appeared to identify the most biologically relevant and donor-specific TCRbeta repertoire. Because only a small number of patients were included, the study had limitations, and the results will need to be validated in larger populations as well as under other immunosuppression protocols.

Genomic DNA was extracted from sorted cells with the QIAGEN DNeasy Blood and Tissue Kit for TCRbeta CDR3 sequencing. High-throughput TCRbeta CDR3 sequencing was carried out commercially through immunoSEQ, with PCR amplification with bias correction and internal controls included. On the study's bioinformatics: Unique productive TCRbeta sequences were defined by CDR3 nucleotide sequence when primers matched and otherwise by CDR3 amino acid sequence together with Vbeta and Jbeta genes. Sorting error was corrected by removing sequences shared between sorted populations at a frequency ratio of 2:1 or less, and the remaining shared sequences were assigned to the higher population. Sequences were defined as donor-reactive when expanded at least 5-fold in CFSE-low cells versus unstimulated cells and present at a frequency of at least 0.01% in CFSE-low cells. Repertoire divergence was quantified by Jensen-Shannon divergence calculated from the top 100 TCRbeta sequences ranked by frequency. When a sample had multiple sequencing runs, each run was corrected for sorting error separately and the runs were then pooled. TCRdb's version of the immuneACCESS table is confined to in-frame rearrangements and falls short of the full clone set. An unresolved V gene accounts for under half of the shortfall where checked; the remainder is of unknown origin. The DNA gave D and trimming, while V, J and clone size come from that table. This sample gives approximately 90,000 clones in total; over 85% of them show up just once. The top ten clonotypes cover around 1.5% of the sample.

Of note for this clone: It lacks a known antigen. One base away there is no much larger clone; base qualities are not given.

The transplants used related donors with nonmyeloablative bone marrow transplantation, and mixed chimerism in the human trials was transient. Unstimulated Tregs (CD4+CD25+CD127-), CD4+ non-Tregs (CD4+CD25-), CD4 and CD8 cells were FACS-sorted from thawed PBMCs. Several combined kidney and bone marrow transplant recipients from the ITN036ST trial were included as patients, and samples were available only from these trial subjects. Healthy control blood was processed to PBMCs with a Ficoll density gradient and then cryopreserved, whereas patient PBMCs were collected both before and after transplant. V drops 1 base and J drops 1 base, leaving 29 bases in between. From cysteine to phenylalanine, the CDR3 is 22 amino acids long. The only DNA kept is the CDR3, 66 bases in frame from the first base. As encoded in the germline V gene, CDR1 is KGHSH while CDR2 is LQKENI.

This receptor was taken from a human patient who received a combined kidney and bone marrow transplant. The graft donor may be the source of some T cells after a transplant. The rearrangement joined TRBV18 to TRBJ1-3, and TRBD1 may be the D gene, going by 5 matching bases. Material: CD4+ T cells from blood (PBMCs), obtained 12 months after the transplant. The base sequence is TGTGCCAGCTCACCACGCATAGGAGACAGCTATATTTACCTGATGTCTGGAAACACCATATATTTT. Its coded protein is CASSPRIGDSYIYLMSGNTIYF.